Described below is a single T cell receptor beta chain sequence and its context. Clones were read by immunoSEQ multiplex PCR, and TCRdb kept only the in-frame ones, dropping some. The sample contains about 160,000 clones, around 84% of which appear only once. The record originates from a study of blood T cell repertoires in COVID-19. Study-wide context: Sites across the United States, Italy and Spain contributed samples from acute and convalescent COVID-19. PBMCs, B-cell-depleted T cells, or T cells were the source of the cDNA or gDNA that made up the material.

The CDR3 is 13 residues long. Looked up from germline, CDR1 is SGHTA and CDR2 is FQGTGA. With 2 bases removed from V and 2 bases from J, the gap between germline ends came to 5 bases. The sequence was obtained from a woman aged 80 or over with acute or convalescent COVID-19. The rearrangement links TRBV7-3 to TRBJ2-3, with D unclear. The sequenced sample consisted of peripheral blood. CDR3 loop: CASSLQITDTQYF. The CDR3 DNA reads TGTGCCAGCAGCTTACAGATCACAGATACGCAGTATTTT.